These T cell receptor beta chains were read from a single sample in a study of T cell repertoires in cytomegalovirus infection. TCRdb analysed the reads with MiXCR anew, one entry per CDR3 protein. The sample comprises some 600,000 distinct CDR3 sequences, roughly a quarter of which are singletons, and roughly 8% rests with the top ten. The sequenced sample was CD8+ T cells from PBMCs. The receptors were gathered from a human donor in good health (CMV status not recorded). Some clones in this sample may be carry-over from other donors' samples. Both conserved end residues are part of each CDR3. The D gene is left open where the match is weak. Expanded clones get a size class; other rows say once, few or many, or leave the size out.

TRBJ1-6,many,.,TRBV28,16,TGTGCCAGCAGAGTTACAGGGTCCTCCTATAATTCACCCCTCCACTTT,CASRVTGSSYNSPLHF
TRBJ2-5,.,.,TRBV25-1,17,TGTGCCAGCAGTGAGAACCGTGCGTCGGGGGGCATGAAGACCCAGTACTTC,CASSENRASGGMKTQYF
TRBJ2-7,.,.,TRBV7-9,14,TGTGCCAGCAGCTCCCGGGACGGAACCTACGAGCAGTACTTC,CASSSRDGTYEQYF
TRBJ1-5,.,.,TRBV5-5,14,TGTGCCAGCACCGTCGGAAGAGCCGATCAGCCCCAGCATTTT,CASTVGRADQPQHF
TRBJ1-5,.,.,TRBV6-5,15,TGTGCCAGCAGTTACTCGTGGGACACCAATCAGCCCCAGCATTTT,CASSYSWDTNQPQHF
TRBJ2-5,.,.,TRBV7-6,15,TGTGCCAGCAGCTTGTCAATTGGGGGCTTAGAGACCCAGTACTTC,CASSLSIGGLETQYF
TRBJ1-1,many,.,TRBV28,17,TGTGCCAGCAGTCCCCCGGCCTCGAGGTCCCGTGACGATGAAGCTTTCTTT,CASSPPASRSRDDEAFF
TRBJ2-1,many,.,TRBV28,12,TGTGCCAGCAGACTCGGGCAGAATGAGCAGTTCTTC,CASRLGQNEQFF
TRBJ2-5,.,.,TRBV14,14,TGTGCCAGCAGCCACGGACAGAGGGAAGAGACCCAGTACTTC,CASSHGQREETQYF
TRBJ2-5,.,TRBD1,TRBV25-1,15,TGTGCCAGCGGCCCAAAGACAGGGAGTGGGGAGACCCAGTACTTC,CASGPKTGSGETQYF
TRBJ1-1,few,.,TRBV28,17,TGTGCCAGCAGTTTACGGTATGGGGGGTATATGAACACTGAAGCTTTCTTT,CASSLRYGGYMNTEAFF
TRBJ2-3,many,TRBD2,TRBV7-2,16,TGTGCCAGCAGCATAGGGAGCGGGGGGGCCGCAGATACGCAGTATTTT,CASSIGSGGAADTQYF
TRBJ1-6,.,.,TRBV19,14,TGTGCCAGTAAGCAGGAAGGCAGGAATTCACCCCTCCACTTT,CASKQEGRNSPLHF
TRBJ2-7,few,.,TRBV14,14,TGTGCCAGCAGCCGCGGGGGGACAGGCCCCGAGCAGTACTTC,CASSRGGTGPEQYF
TRBJ2-2,.,.,TRBV6-1,12,TGTGCCAGCGCAGCGAACACCGGGGAGCTGTTTTTT,CASAANTGELFF
TRBJ2-6,.,TRBD1,TRBV20-1,16,TGCAGTGCTAGTGGACAGGGAACATCTGGGGCCAACGTCCTGACTTTC,CSASGQGTSGANVLTF
TRBJ2-3,many,.,TRBV7-8,17,TGTGCCAGCAGCTTAGGGGTGACAGATTATAGCACAGATACGCAGTATTTT,CASSLGVTDYSTDTQYF
TRBJ2-2,.,TRBD2,TRBV6-5,15,TGTGCCAGCAACGCGGGGGGCCGGGGAACCGGGGAGCTGTTTTTT,CASNAGGRGTGELFF
TRBJ2-5,.,.,TRBV6-1,13,TGTGCCAGCAGTGGACACCGGCCAGAGACCCAGTACTTC,CASSGHRPETQYF
TRBJ1-1,.,TRBD1,TRBV6-5,16,TGTGCCAGCAGTTACTCCGGACAGGGTGGTTGGACTGAAGCTTTCTTT,CASSYSGQGGWTEAFF
TRBJ1-6,.,TRBD1,TRBV20-1,15,TGCAGTGCTAGAGGTTGGGACAGCCTTAATTCACCCCTCCACTTT,CSARGWDSLNSPLHF
TRBJ1-3,.,.,TRBV6-5,17,TGTGCCAGCAGTCCCGGGGACAACAGGGCACGGGGGAACACCATATATTTT,CASSPGDNRARGNTIYF
TRBJ2-1,.,TRBD2,TRBV13,16,TGTGCCAGCAGCTCTAGCGGGGGGGTCCCCTACAATGAGCAGTTCTTC,CASSSSGGVPYNEQFF
TRBJ1-1,.,.,TRBV20-1,12,TGCAGTGCAGTTCTTACAGGCACTGAAGCTTTCTTT,CSAVLTGTEAFF
TRBJ1-6,many,TRBD1,TRBV14,16,TGTGCCAGCAGCCAAGGCCGGGACAGGGGATATTCACCCCTCCACTTT,CASSQGRDRGYSPLHF
TRBJ1-2,few,.,TRBV6-1,10,TGTGCCAGCAGTGGCTTCGGCTACACCTTC,CASSGFGYTF
TRBJ2-3,.,TRBD2,TRBV5-1,14,TGCGCCAGCAGCTCAGCGGGGTTTAGAGATACGCAGTATTTT,CASSSAGFRDTQYF
TRBJ1-5,.,.,TRBV28,15,TGTGCCAGCAGTTTGGTAGTCAGGGCATCGCAGCCCCAGCATTTT,CASSLVVRASQPQHF
TRBJ1-4,many,.,TRBV7-2,15,TGTGCCAGCAGCTTAGGTTTCTCTAGGGATGAAAAACTGTTTTTT,CASSLGFSRDEKLFF
TRBJ2-2,many,.,TRBV7-6,16,TGTGCCAGCAGCTTAGGAACGGTTAGGCACACCGGGGAGCTGTTTTTT,CASSLGTVRHTGELFF
TRBJ2-3,few,TRBD2,TRBV7-9,17,TGTGCCAGCAGCTTAGTGGAAGCGGGGCTTAGCACAGATACGCAGTATTTT,CASSLVEAGLSTDTQYF
TRBJ2-7,few,.,TRBV29-1,12,TGCAGCGTTGCGAGGGGCTCGAACGAGCAGTACTTC,CSVARGSNEQYF
TRBJ1-4,many,.,TRBV6-1,14,TGTGCCAGCACATTGGTTGCAACTAATGAAAAACTGTTTTTT,CASTLVATNEKLFF